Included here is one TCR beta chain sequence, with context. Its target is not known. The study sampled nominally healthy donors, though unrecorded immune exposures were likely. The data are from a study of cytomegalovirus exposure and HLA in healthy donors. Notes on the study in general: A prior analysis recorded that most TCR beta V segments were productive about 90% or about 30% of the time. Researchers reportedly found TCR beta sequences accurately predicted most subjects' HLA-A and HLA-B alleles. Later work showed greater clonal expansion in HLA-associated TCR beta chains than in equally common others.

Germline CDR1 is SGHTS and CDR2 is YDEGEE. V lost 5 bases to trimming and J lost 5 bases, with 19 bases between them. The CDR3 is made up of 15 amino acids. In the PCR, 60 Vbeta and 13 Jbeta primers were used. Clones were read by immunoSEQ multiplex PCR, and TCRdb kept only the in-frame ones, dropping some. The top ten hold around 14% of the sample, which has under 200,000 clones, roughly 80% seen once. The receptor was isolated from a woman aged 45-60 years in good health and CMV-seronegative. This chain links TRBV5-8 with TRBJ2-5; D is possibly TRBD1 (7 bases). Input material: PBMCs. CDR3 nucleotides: TGTGCCAGCAGACTTAGGGGGACAGCGGGCGAGACCCAGTACTTC. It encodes CASRLRGTAGETQYF.